A single sample gave rise to the 13 T cell receptor beta chains below, sequenced in a study of patients and donors after allogeneic stem cell transplantation. One entry per CDR3 protein, called by TCRdb with MiXCR from the RT-PCR reads. This sample yields some 880,000 distinct CDR3 sequences, of which roughly 18% are seen a single time; around 5.5% belongs to the top ten. Sequencing was carried out using blood, either unsorted or a sorted T cell fraction (not recorded which). These receptor sequences come from a human donor who was either an allogeneic HSCT recipient or a stem cell or donor lymphocyte infusion donor (not recorded which). It is not recorded whose cells these are; they may come from a transplant donor.

This chain joins TRBV7-9 and TRBJ2-7; TRBD1 agrees at 8 bases. Germline V gives CDR1 SEHNR, CDR2 FQNEAQ (reference sequence). Losses at the gene ends were 5 bases for V and 5 bases for J; bases not matched to a gene: 8. The CDR3 totals 14 residues. For the CDR3, the DNA is TGTGCCAGCAGCCCTAACAGGGGGGTCGACGAGCAGTACTTC. Translating gives CASSPNRGVDEQYF.

In this sample, this clonotype turned up once. The gene calls are TRBV27 and TRBJ2-4; the D gene could be TRBD1 or TRBD2 (5 bases each). The V end lost 11 bases, the J end lost 1 base, and 15 bases lay between the germline ends. The CDR3 length is 14 residues. CDR1 and CDR2 (germline): MNHEY, SMNVEV (reference sequence). CDR3 loop: CAAAGRDAKNIQYF. The CDR3 DNA follows: TGTGCCGCCGCCGGCAGGGACGCCAAAAACATTCAGTACTTC.

This clonotype occurred a few times. V and J are TRBV10-3 and TRBJ2-5, with D perhaps being TRBD1 or TRBD2 (6 bases each). This CDR3 contains 11 residues. The germline V gene encodes CDR1 ENHRY and CDR2 SYGVKD. V lost 6 bases to trimming and J lost 8 bases, with 10 bases between them. The CDR3 sequence is CAIRKGGTQYF. The CDR3 bases are TGTGCCATCAGAAAGGGGGGTACCCAGTACTTC.

The chain is built from TRBV6-1 and TRBJ1-4; 8 bases match TRBD1. This CDR3 is 16 amino acids long. Germline V gene data show CDR1 as MNHNS and CDR2 as SASEGT. With V trimmed by 4 bases and J by 5 bases, 9 bases remained unmatched. CDR3 loop: CASSAGQGGRNEKLFF. In nucleotides, the CDR3 is TGTGCCAGCAGTGCAGGACAGGGTGGGCGGAATGAAAAACTGTTTTTT.

In this sample, this clonotype turned up once. The rearrangement links TRBV7-9 to TRBJ2-7; D is possibly TRBD1 (6 bases). The CDR3 runs to 16 residues. Deletions cut 1 base from V and 1 base from J, with 14 bases between. Germline CDR1 and CDR2: SEHNR and FQNEAQ (reference sequence). The CDR3 DNA reads TGTGCCAGCAGCTTAGTGGGGACAAACCCTTCCTACGAGCAGTACTTC. Translation: CASSLVGTNPSYEQYF.

There are many counts of this clonotype. In DNA, the CDR3 is TGTGCCAGCAGCTTTGGGACTAGCGGCCGCACAGATACGCAGTATTTT. It is translated as CASSFGTSGRTDTQYF. The J gene is TRBJ2-3, the V gene TRBV7-9; 11 positions agree with TRBD2. Losses at the gene ends were 3 bases for V and 1 base for J; bases not matched to a gene: 3. The CDR3 covers 16 residues. CDR1 SEHNR and CDR2 FQNEAQ come from the germline V gene (reference sequence).

The chain joins TRBV5-1 to TRBJ2-2, with 7 bases matching TRBD2. The CDR3 length is 16 residues. V shed 1 base and J 6 bases; nucleotides not matched to a gene: 9. CDR1 is SGHRS, CDR2 YFSETQ, per germline. CDR3 bases: TGCGCCAGCAGCTTGTCGAGCGGGGCAATGGCCGGGGAGCTGTTTTTT. Translation gives CASSLSSGAMAGELFF.

V usage is TRBV2 and J usage is TRBJ1-5, with 8 nucleotides matching TRBD1. CDR3 size: 14 residues. From germline, CDR1 is SNHLY and CDR2 FYNNEI. Trimming at V came to 6 bases and at J to 8 bases, leaving 9 bases not matched to a gene. The CDR3 is CASRGTGRSEPQHF. CDR3 DNA: TGTGCCAGCAGGGGGACAGGCCGTTCAGAGCCCCAGCATTTT.

The V and J genes are TRBV27 and TRBJ1-1; the D is unclear. V lost 2 bases and J 6 bases, leaving 16 bases between the germline ends. This CDR3 contains 15 residues. CDR1 is MNHEY and CDR2 is SMNVEV in the germline V gene (reference sequence). CDR3 in amino acids: CASSLVPSDWAEAFF. The CDR3 nucleotides read TGTGCCAGCAGTTTAGTCCCCTCCGACTGGGCTGAAGCTTTCTTT.

The chain has TRBV2 and TRBJ1-5; TRBD1 might be the D (5 bases). There are 13 residues in the CDR3. Trimming shortened V by 4 bases and J by 5 bases, and 9 bases separated the two germline ends. Germline assignment: CDR1 SNHLY and CDR2 FYNNEI. In DNA form, the CDR3 reads TGTGCCAGCAGTGGCAGGGCCGATCAGCCCCAGCATTTT. It encodes CASSGRADQPQHF.

The gene calls are TRBV11-2 and TRBJ2-7, with unresolved D. Trimming shortened V by 2 bases and J by 0 bases, and 11 bases separated the two germline ends. This CDR3 is 15 amino acids long. Germline V CDR1 and CDR2: SGHAT, FQNNGV. CDR3 nucleotide sequence: TGTGCCAGCAGCTTAACCTCTCAGGTCTCCTACGAGCAGTACTTC. It encodes CASSLTSQVSYEQYF.

V is TRBV9 and J is TRBJ2-1; D gene unclear. The CDR3 length is 17 residues. V was shortened by 4 bases and J by 2 bases, with 19 bases between the two germline ends. Germline V gives CDR1 SGDLS, CDR2 YYNGEE. CDR3 amino acids: CASSPRPQAGAYNEQFF. The CDR3 DNA sequence: TGTGCCAGCAGCCCAAGACCCCAGGCAGGAGCCTACAATGAGCAGTTCTTC.

This chain uses TRBV24-1 with TRBJ2-1; D not certain. The CDR3 has 18 residues. The germline V gene has CDR1 KGHDR and CDR2 SFDVKD. The germline V and J ends were trimmed by 6 bases and 0 bases, with 20 bases remaining between them. The CDR3: CATSSYGISLFSYNEQFF. CDR3 DNA sequence: TGTGCCACCAGTAGTTACGGTATCTCCCTTTTCTCCTACAATGAGCAGTTCTTC.